A selection of T cell receptor beta chains follows, all from one sample in a study of brain T cells in children with intractable seizures. Sequencing used immunoSEQ multiplex PCR; TCRdb keeps in-frame clones, though not all of them. The sample lists 60,000 to 85,000 clones, more than 85% occurring once. The sample in question was peripheral blood, obtained at surgery. The receptors derive from a boy less than two years old with tuberous sclerosis and intractable seizures. Each CDR3 is given with its conserved first and last residue. The order of the fields is J gene, V gene, D gene, clone size, CDR3 DNA, CDR3 protein. D genes are given only for firm matches. Some rows have no size entry. The others give once, few or many, or a class for an expanded clone.

j_gene: TRBJ1-1; v_gene: TRBV5-1; d_gene: TRBD1; abundance: -; CDR3nt: TGCGCCAGCAGCCCCAAGACAGGGAGAGACACTGAAGCTTTCTTT; CDR3aa: CASSPKTGRDTEAFF
j_gene: TRBJ2-6; v_gene: TRBV6-1; d_gene: -; abundance: -; CDR3nt: TGTGCCAGCAGTGAAGAGGGGGGCGGCGGGGCCAACGTCCTGACTTTC; CDR3aa: CASSEEGGGGANVLTF
j_gene: TRBJ1-4; v_gene: TRBV19; d_gene: -; abundance: -; CDR3nt: TGTGCCAGTAGTATAATGACAGTATTGGGGGAAAAACTGTTTTTT; CDR3aa: CASSIMTVLGEKLFF
j_gene: TRBJ1-2; v_gene: TRBV5-6; d_gene: TRBD1; abundance: -; CDR3nt: TGTGCCAGCAGCTTGGAGGGACAGGGGGCGATTGGCTACACCTTC; CDR3aa: CASSLEGQGAIGYTF
j_gene: TRBJ2-2; v_gene: TRBV2; d_gene: -; abundance: -; CDR3nt: TGTGCCAGCAGTGGTCGGCCGCAAGGGGAGCTGTTTTTT; CDR3aa: CASSGRPQGELFF
j_gene: TRBJ1-6; v_gene: TRBV15; d_gene: -; abundance: once; CDR3nt: TGTGCCACCAGCGAACGATGGGGGAGCTCCCATAATTCACCCCTCCACTTT; CDR3aa: CATSERWGSSHNSPLHF
j_gene: TRBJ2-7; v_gene: TRBV3-1/TRBV3-2; d_gene: -; abundance: once; CDR3nt: TGTGCCAGCAGCCATTCGGGCCCTCTTTACGAGCAGTACTTC; CDR3aa: CASSHSGPLYEQYF
j_gene: TRBJ2-1; v_gene: TRBV6-5; d_gene: -; abundance: -; CDR3nt: TGTGCCAGCACCGCCGGGACTCTATCCTACAATGAGCAGTTCTTC; CDR3aa: CASTAGTLSYNEQFF
j_gene: TRBJ1-5; v_gene: TRBV5-8; d_gene: -; abundance: -; CDR3nt: TGTGCCAGCAGCTTGGTTTCTGGCCTCAATCAGCCCCAGCATTTT; CDR3aa: CASSLVSGLNQPQHF
j_gene: TRBJ2-7; v_gene: TRBV10-2; d_gene: -; abundance: -; CDR3nt: TGCGCCAGCAGCCCTCTCTCCGAGCAGTACTTC; CDR3aa: CASSPLSEQYF
j_gene: TRBJ1-3; v_gene: TRBV11-2; d_gene: -; abundance: -; CDR3nt: TGTGCCAGCAGCTTAGGTCGGACAACCTCAGCAACCTCTGGAAACACCATATATTTT; CDR3aa: CASSLGRTTSATSGNTIYF
j_gene: TRBJ2-1; v_gene: TRBV19; d_gene: TRBD1; abundance: -; CDR3nt: TGTGCCAGTACTAGGGGGCTAACAGGCAATGAGCAGTTCTTC; CDR3aa: CASTRGLTGNEQFF
j_gene: TRBJ2-1; v_gene: TRBV19; d_gene: -; abundance: -; CDR3nt: TGTGCCAGTAGTTTTAGGTACAATGAGCAGTTCTTC; CDR3aa: CASSFRYNEQFF
j_gene: TRBJ2-2; v_gene: TRBV4-1; d_gene: TRBD1; abundance: -; CDR3nt: TGCGCCAGCAGCCCCCTGCCGACAGGGATAAACGGACCCGGGGAGCTGTTTTTT; CDR3aa: CASSPLPTGINGPGELFF
j_gene: TRBJ2-1; v_gene: TRBV2; d_gene: -; abundance: -; CDR3nt: TGTGCCAGCAGTAAGGCTACAGAGCAGTTCTTC; CDR3aa: CASSKATEQFF
j_gene: TRBJ1-2; v_gene: TRBV27; d_gene: -; abundance: -; CDR3nt: TGTGCCAGCAGTTTAGGGGGGCCGGGTTTTGTCTACACCTTC; CDR3aa: CASSLGGPGFVYTF
j_gene: TRBJ2-3; v_gene: TRBV13; d_gene: TRBD2; abundance: -; CDR3nt: TGTGCCAGCAGCTTAGTCCTAGCGGGAGGGCCGGCAGATACGCAGTATTTT; CDR3aa: CASSLVLAGGPADTQYF
j_gene: TRBJ1-5; v_gene: TRBV28; d_gene: TRBD1; abundance: once; CDR3nt: TGTGCCAGCAGGACCCGGGACAGGCTTACCAAGAGCAATCAGCCCCAGCATTTT; CDR3aa: CASRTRDRLTKSNQPQHF
j_gene: TRBJ1-1; v_gene: TRBV4-1; d_gene: TRBD1; abundance: -; CDR3nt: TGCGCCAGCAGCCAAGTTCCCGGGACAGGGATGGAGAACACTGAAGCTTTCTTT; CDR3aa: CASSQVPGTGMENTEAFF
j_gene: TRBJ2-2; v_gene: TRBV7-9; d_gene: TRBD2; abundance: -; CDR3nt: TGTGCCAGCAGCTTGGTTTTAGGGACTAGACAAAACACCGGGGAGCTGTTTTTT; CDR3aa: CASSLVLGTRQNTGELFF
j_gene: TRBJ1-2; v_gene: TRBV7-9; d_gene: TRBD1; abundance: -; CDR3nt: TGTGCCAGCAGCTTTGCAGGGGGCGAGGGTGGCTACACCTTC; CDR3aa: CASSFAGGEGGYTF
j_gene: TRBJ2-1; v_gene: TRBV9; d_gene: TRBD2; abundance: -; CDR3nt: TGTGCCAGCAGCATCCTCTCCGGGGGGGCCTACAATGAGCAGTTCTTC; CDR3aa: CASSILSGGAYNEQFF
j_gene: TRBJ2-7; v_gene: TRBV21-1; d_gene: -; abundance: -; CDR3nt: TGTGCCAGCCCCGCAGGCGAGCAGTACTTC; CDR3aa: CASPAGEQYF
j_gene: TRBJ2-1; v_gene: TRBV6-5; d_gene: TRBD2; abundance: -; CDR3nt: TGTGCCAGCAGTACCCGGGACTACCGGCCCAATGAGCAGTTCTTC; CDR3aa: CASSTRDYRPNEQFF
j_gene: TRBJ1-2; v_gene: TRBV7-2; d_gene: -; abundance: -; CDR3nt: TGTGCCAGCAGCTTCTTACGGGAATACTATGGCTACACCTTC; CDR3aa: CASSFLREYYGYTF
j_gene: TRBJ2-2; v_gene: TRBV7-9; d_gene: TRBD2; abundance: -; CDR3nt: TGTGCCAGCAGCTCCTGGACTAGCGGGAGCACCGGGGAGCTGTTTTTT; CDR3aa: CASSSWTSGSTGELFF
j_gene: TRBJ1-2; v_gene: TRBV7-9; d_gene: -; abundance: -; CDR3nt: TGTGCCAGCAGCACCGAACGCTACAGGGAAGGCTATGGCTACACCTTC; CDR3aa: CASSTERYREGYGYTF
j_gene: TRBJ2-5; v_gene: TRBV7-8; d_gene: -; abundance: -; CDR3nt: TGTGCCAGCACCCAGGGGGCGGGAGAGGGGGAGACCCAGTACTTC; CDR3aa: CASTQGAGEGETQYF
j_gene: TRBJ2-1; v_gene: TRBV6-6; d_gene: -; abundance: -; CDR3nt: TGTGCCAGCAGTTACTCAGGGGGCTACAATGAGCAGTTCTTC; CDR3aa: CASSYSGGYNEQFF
j_gene: TRBJ2-5; v_gene: TRBV5-1; d_gene: -; abundance: -; CDR3nt: TGCGCCAGCAGCTTGTGGGGGGGGCTGGGGGGACGCCAAGAGACCCAGTACTTC; CDR3aa: CASSLWGGLGGRQETQYF
j_gene: TRBJ2-1; v_gene: TRBV9; d_gene: TRBD1; abundance: -; CDR3nt: TGTGCCAGCAGCGTAGGGGACAGGGACAATGAGCAGTTCTTC; CDR3aa: CASSVGDRDNEQFF
j_gene: TRBJ1-6; v_gene: TRBV28; d_gene: -; abundance: once; CDR3nt: TGTGCCGCCCTCCGGTCCTATAATTCACCCCTCCACTTT; CDR3aa: CAALRSYNSPLHF